This section outlines one T cell receptor (beta chain) sequence together with its context. Here immunoSEQ multiplex PCR was the method, and the copy in TCRdb shows in-frame clones only, minus some. The data contain approximately 65,000 clones, roughly nine tenths of them singletons. These data originate in a study of PD-L1 blockade in urothelial cancer. The sample was PBMCs, taken around atezolizumab (anti-PD-L1) treatment. The TCR comes from a man aged 60-69 years with urothelial cancer.

The CDR3 DNA reads as TGCGCCAGCAGCCTACTCACGGGGATCAATGAAAAACTGTTTTTT. It is translated as CASSLLTGINEKLFF. The genes are TRBV5-1 and TRBJ1-4; no clear D gene. Trimming stripped 4 bases from V and 5 bases from J, with 15 bases between. Germline values: CDR1 SGHRS, CDR2 YFSETQ. The CDR3 length is 15 residues. Together with reference TRBV5-1 and TRBJ1-4, the CDR3 gives the full variable domain: KAGVTQTPRYLIKTRGQQVTLSCSPISGHRSVSWYQQTPGQGLQFLFEYFSETQRNKGNFPGRFSGRQFSNSRSEMNVSTLELGDSALYLCASSLLTGINEKLFFGSGTQLSVL.